The present T cell receptor beta chain was sequenced within a study of beta chain features in type 1 diabetes (dated by TCRdb to 2017 to 2018). Some background on the complete study: Patients and healthy donors did not differ in mean age, gender distribution, total cell number or subset yield. A total of around 110,000,000 sorted cells were examined across all samples, and RNA yield correlated strongly with the number of cells per subset. The study compared TCRB repertoires of sorted circulating CD4+ T cell subsets between recently diagnosed type 1 diabetes patients and matched healthy donors. Whereas all 30 or so donors provided naive and central memory subsets, regulatory and stem cell-like memory subsets were isolated from just 8 patients and about 8 healthy donors.

The High Capacity cDNA Reverse Transcription Kit was used to reverse transcribe all of the isolated RNA, meaning that expressed TCRB transcripts were what got sequenced. Deep immunoSEQ sequencing was performed on naive, central memory and regulatory T cell samples, with an average of roughly 3.5 million total reads per sample. Sorted cells were lysed in RLT buffer, and RNA was extracted using DNase-treated RNeasy Micro or Mini kits according to cell number. Each cell subset was processed separately to prevent cross-contamination, with patient and healthy donor samples processed together. TCRB sequences were amplified from cDNA with the immunoSEQ multiplex PCR, producing 87-bp fragments spanning the CDR3 region. Amplicons were sequenced on the Illumina HiSeq platform. As for the authors' bioinformatics: Synthetic template baselines were used to correct PCR bias computationally, reads within Hamming distance 2 were collapsed, and singletons that could not be merged were discarded. Reads were aligned against IMGT so that V, D and J genes, CDR3 length and insertions or deletions at six rearrangement sites could be assigned. Within each subset, clonotype counts were normalized to the number of sorted cells before true diversity and Gini coefficients were calculated with the tcR R package. The overlap coefficient, calculated on TCRB nucleotide sequences, was used to quantify repertoire sharing. Out-of-frame TCRB sequences from naive cells were analyzed to stand in for the pre-selection repertoire. The table was pulled from immuneACCESS by TCRdb, which kept in-frame rearrangements only. Such tables lose some clones; where checked, under half of the loss comes from unresolved V genes, and the rest has no known cause. V and J calls and clone size are those listed in that table; D and trimming were worked out from the DNA. The sample yields hundreds of thousands of clones; over 12% were counted once. In total, the top ten clones hold nearly 0.04% of the sample.

From each donor, a single peripheral blood sample of 95 to 150 mL on average was drawn into heparinised tubes. A BD FACSAria II was used to sort naive, central memory, regulatory and stem cell-like memory CD4+ T cells with a panel that included CD45RO, CCR7, CD25, CD127, CD95 and CD27. Purity was above 95% for every sorted population. PBMCs were isolated right away by Lymphoprep density gradient centrifugation and were stained directly, without culture. To minimize batch effects, samples were stained and sorted in pairs, one healthy donor with one patient per experiment. Overall study results and their limits: Type 1 diabetes patients showed a moderate but significant shortening of TCRB CDR3 length in all four CD4+ subsets. Shorter templates might be favored by PCR, yet because patient and control samples were amplified and corrected together, any such skew would affect both groups equally. Because small numbers of individuals were included in the HLA sub-analyses, any influence of HLA type on TCRB rearrangement was left unresolved. At VDJ recombination sites, patients with type 1 diabetes made fewer insertions and deleted more nucleotides, a pattern implying thymic rearrangement abnormalities. Sequencing cDNA rather than genomic DNA could over-represent highly expressing activated cells, although activation and CD3 levels did not differ between groups. Naive, central memory and regulatory TCRB repertoires appeared to be more similar among patients than among healthy donors.

For this chain, trimming is 6 bases at the V end and 8 bases at the J end, and the number of junction bases without a gene match is 12. The CDR3 numbers 14 residues from cysteine through phenylalanine. Of all the DNA, just the CDR3 is kept, 42 bases in frame from base 1. The germline V gene (reference sequence) yields MNHEY for CDR1 and SMNVEV for CDR2. This clone was seen only a few times. Its cognate antigen has yet to be identified. Base qualities were left out, and no much larger clone turns up one base away. The TCR sequence derives from a man younger than 35 with type 1 diabetes. The receptor chain draws on TRBV27 and TRBJ1-2; 7 of the junction bases match TRBD1. Material for sequencing was naive CD4+ T cells from blood. The cell subset or site label, read with the paper, signifies: true naive CD4+ T cells. The CDR3 region reads CASSTRGTREGYTF. DNA sequence: TGTGCCAGCAGCACCAGGGGGACGCGGGAAGGCTACACCTTC.